This TCR beta chain was captured by sequencing in a study of cytomegalovirus exposure and HLA in healthy donors. Study-level findings and limits: An observed cluster of highly shared sequence variants was recorded as a likely sequencing artifact. According to an earlier analysis, most TCR beta V segments yielded productive rearrangements about 90% or about 30% of the time. TCR beta chains numbering 164 were designated cytomegalovirus-associated.

Note on this clone: As yet, its antigen is unknown.

With 60 Vbeta and 13 Jbeta primers, the PCR was carried out. Sequencing was performed with immunoSEQ multiplex PCR; in TCRdb, only in-frame clones are kept and a portion is missing. The sample consists of approximately 200,000 clones, 79% of them appearing once. CDR1 is SGHNT and CDR2 is YYREEE in the germline V gene (reference sequence). The CDR3 runs to 16 residues. The V gene end was trimmed by 5 bases and the J gene end by 5 bases; junction bases not matched to a gene: 9. This clonotype originated in a woman aged 25 to 39 in good health and CMV-seropositive. The J gene is TRBJ2-5, the V gene TRBV5-4, with TRBD2 matching over 13 bases. The sample taken for sequencing was PBMCs. This CDR3 reads CASRATSGRGGETQYF. Written as DNA, the CDR3 is TGTGCCAGCAGGGCAACTAGCGGGAGGGGAGGGGAGACCCAGTACTTC.